These 32 T cell receptor beta chains share one sample of origin, sequenced in a study of regulatory T cells in long-lasting Graves disease. Time point of the sample: newly diagnosed GD, antithyroid drugs for less than 3 months. The TCR library was made from RNA extracted from PBMCs. To make TCR beta libraries, researchers used iRepertoire HTBI primers and Arm-PCR of CDR3 regions. TCRdb independently ran MiXCR on the multiplex PCR reads; one entry per CDR3 protein. The table has more than 300,000 distinct CDR3 sequences, about 10% seen once. These data are also associated with another study on T cells in Graves' hyperthyroidism and ophthalmopathy.

The sequenced sample was peripheral blood mononuclear cells (PBMCs), obtained at new diagnosis, from a patient treated with antithyroid drugs. These receptor sequences come from a woman aged 18-35 years with Graves disease.

This rearrangement joins TRBV15 to TRBJ2-1; perhaps TRBD1 as D (6 bases). The germline V gene has CDR1 LNHNV and CDR2 YYDKDF (reference sequence). The CDR3 covers 15 residues. Deletions cut 3 bases from V and 4 bases from J, with 13 bases between. This CDR3 reads CATSSWTDPYNEQFF. In DNA form, the CDR3 reads TGTGCCACCAGCAGTTGGACAGATCCTTACAATGAGCAGTTCTTC.

This clonotype turned up a few times. V usage is TRBV29-1 and J usage is TRBJ2-4, with D uncertain. This CDR3 contains 13 residues. In germline, CDR1 is SQVTM, CDR2 ANQGSEA. V lost 1 base and J 7 bases, leaving 11 bases between the germline ends. As DNA, the CDR3 is TGCAGCGTTGAAGCGGACGCGTTCAACATTCAGTACTTC. Amino acids: CSVEADAFNIQYF.

This clonotype was found many times. The genes are TRBV7-9 and TRBJ2-7, with D tentatively TRBD1 (6 bases). Per the germline V gene, CDR1 is SEHNR and CDR2 is FQNEAQ (reference sequence). There are 14 residues in the CDR3. The V and J ends lost 4 bases and 2 bases respectively, with 12 bases between them. CDR3 nucleotides: TGTGCCAGCAGCTCCTGGACAGAGCCCTACGAGCAGTACGTC. Translated, it gives CASSSWTEPYEQYV.

This clonotype occurred a few times. The chain is built from TRBV4-3 and TRBJ2-7; 7 bases agree with TRBD2. V lost 0 bases to trimming and J lost 0 bases; unmatched junction nucleotides: 8. CDR1 is LGHNA and CDR2 is YSLEER in the germline V gene. This CDR3 spans 17 amino acids. As DNA, the CDR3 is TGCGCCAGCAGCCAAGACCCTAGCGGCTGGAGCTCCTACGAGCAGTACTTC. This gives the protein CASSQDPSGWSSYEQYF.

In this sample, this clonotype turned up many times. The chain joins TRBV3-1 to TRBJ2-5; weak D call: TRBD2 (6 bases). CDR1 LGHDT and CDR2 YNNKEL come from the germline V gene (reference sequence). There are 15 residues in the CDR3. Trimming stripped 4 bases from V and 1 base from J, with 13 bases between. CDR3 coding DNA: TGTGCCAGCAGCCTAGCGTTGACTAGCCAAGAGACCCAGTACTTC. Residues: CASSLALTSQETQYF.

This clonotype came up many times. Relative to the germline gene, one junction end is altered; a read error may explain this. The V gene is TRBV5-8, the J gene TRBJ1-1; 8 positions match TRBD1. The CDR3 is 11 residues long. Germline V gene lookup returns CDR1 SGHTS and CDR2 YDEGEE. CDR3 DNA: TGTGCCAGCAGCTTAGGGGACAGGTCAACCTTT. Translation gives CASSLGDRSTF.

This clonotype was found many times. V usage is TRBV18 and J usage is TRBJ1-2, with D hard to call. The V gene lost 3 bases and the J gene lost 8 bases, with 10 bases spanning the gap. This CDR3 has 12 residues. CDR1 is KGHSH, CDR2 LQKENI, per germline. CDR3 coding DNA: TGTGCCAGCTCACCTGGGGAATTGGGCTACACCTTC. Translation gives CASSPGELGYTF.

A single count supports this clonotype. This likely reflects a read error, since a far larger clone is one base away. This chain uses TRBV27 with TRBJ2-5; D unclear. The J call may not be correct, given that the DNA end is closer to TRBJ2-1. This CDR3 has 12 amino acids. Germline CDR1 and CDR2: MNHEY and SMNVEV (reference sequence). The CDR3 nucleotides are TGTGCCAGCAGTTTGGCCGGCAATGGGCAGTTCTTC. This translates into CASSLAGNGQFF.

This clonotype was picked up a small number of times. The rearrangement joins TRBV7-9 to TRBJ1-1; unclear D gene. The V gene lost 2 bases and the J gene lost 0 bases, with 16 bases spanning the gap. This CDR3 has 17 residues. Germline loops: CDR1 SEHNR, CDR2 FQNEAQ (reference sequence). The chain's CDR3 is CASSLSNIGEMNTEAFF. Written as DNA, the CDR3 is TGTGCCAGCAGCTTATCTAATATTGGGGAAATGAACACTGAAGCTTTCTTT.

The chain combines TRBV6-5 with TRBJ2-7, with 10 bases aligning to TRBD2. Germline assignment: CDR1 MNHEY and CDR2 SVGAGI. This CDR3 spans 15 amino acids. Trimming at V came to 0 bases and at J to 7 bases, leaving 6 bases not matched to a gene. The CDR3 spells CASSYSSGRSDEQYF. The CDR3, as DNA: TGTGCCAGCAGTTACTCTAGCGGGAGGAGCGATGAGCAGTACTTC.

This clonotype came up many times. CDR3 sequence (DNA): TGTGCCAGCAGTGAGATTGGGGTACCTGAAGCTTTCTTT. Residues: CASSEIGVPEAFF. This chain connects TRBV2 to TRBJ1-1, with D hard to call. CDR1 and CDR2 from the germline V gene are SNHLY and FYNNEI. Trimming shortened V by 3 bases and J by 6 bases, and 11 bases separated the two germline ends. This CDR3 is 13 amino acids long.

This clonotype was seen only a few times. The chain links TRBV5-1 to TRBJ2-3; 8 bases map to TRBD1. This CDR3 comprises 15 residues. The germline CDR1 and CDR2 sequences are SGHRS and YFSETQ. J was trimmed by 1 base and V by 3 bases; bases with no gene match: 4. The CDR3 bases are TGCGCCAGCAGCTCAGGGGGCGTGGGCACAGATACGCAGTATTTT. Translation gives CASSSGGVGTDTQYF. Combining the CDR3 with reference TRBV5-1 and TRBJ2-3 gives the whole variable domain KAGVTQTPRYLIKTRGQQVTLSCSPISGHRSVSWYQQTPGQGLQFLFEYFSETQRNKGNFPGRFSGRQFSNSRSEMNVSTLELGDSALYLCASSSGGVGTDTQYFGPGTRLTVL.

Comments on this clonotype: A much bigger clone sits one base away, suggesting this may be a read error. This chain joins TRBV11-2 and TRBJ2-1; unclear D gene. The CDR3 totals 14 residues. V was shortened by 4 bases and J by 8 bases, with 15 bases between the two germline ends. Germline-derived CDR1 and CDR2 are SGHAT and FQNNGV. This chain's CDR3 is CASSYPPTQDEQFF. The CDR3 coding sequence is TGTGCCAGCAGCTACCCCCCGACTCAGGATGAGCAGTTCTTC.

There are many counts of this clonotype. CDR3 in amino acids: CASSVAHGDGPYGYTF. CDR3 DNA: TGTGCCAGCAGCGTAGCTCACGGGGACGGACCCTATGGCTACACCTTC. V and J are TRBV9 and TRBJ1-2; maybe TRBD1 (5 bases). V was trimmed by 0 bases and J by 4 bases, leaving 16 bases between them. Germline V gene data show CDR1 as SGDLS and CDR2 as YYNGEE. The CDR3 is 16 amino acids.

On this clonotype: The CDR3 end shows no conserved phenylalanine or tryptophan, and so a read error is likely. The chain links TRBV20-1 to TRBJ2-5; 7 bases map to TRBD2. There are 15 residues in the CDR3. V shed 2 bases and J 1 base; nucleotides not matched to a gene: 7. Germline V gene lookup returns CDR1 DFQATT and CDR2 SNEGSKA (reference sequence). This CDR3 is CSARSGSGSQETQYL. Written as DNA, the CDR3 is TGCAGTGCTAGATCGGGTAGCGGGTCCCAAGAGACCCAGTACCTC.

This clonotype was recorded at least ten times. The chain links TRBV25-1 to TRBJ2-2; D is possibly TRBD2 (6 bases). V gave up 6 bases and J gave up 5 bases, with 16 bases separating them. This CDR3 comprises 15 residues. CDR1 is MGHDK, CDR2 SYGVNS, per germline. The CDR3 loop reads CASSGGRRRTGELFF. The CDR3 nucleotides read TGTGCCAGCAGCGGGGGACGACGGAGGACCGGGGAGCTGTTTTTT.

Only a few counts were recorded for this clonotype. V is TRBV2 and J is TRBJ1-5; TRBD1 is a possible D gene (5 bases). The CDR3 runs to 18 residues. Germline V gene lookup returns CDR1 SNHLY and CDR2 FYNNEI. Between the trimmed V and J ends, which lost 7 bases and 0 bases, there was a span of 22 bases. The CDR3: CASNPKKTGTYSNQPQHF. Written as DNA, the CDR3 is TGTGCCAGCAATCCAAAGAAAACAGGTACTTATAGCAATCAGCCCCAGCATTTT.

This clonotype was seen repeatedly, ten times or more. The chain employs TRBV3-1 and TRBJ2-1; D is possibly TRBD2 (5 bases). The CDR3 extends over 17 amino acids. CDR1 and CDR2 (germline): LGHDT, YNNKEL (reference sequence). Trimming pared 1 base from V and 7 bases from J, leaving 20 bases between. The CDR3 reads CASSQGYSEQAVNEQFF. As DNA, the CDR3 is TGTGCCAGCAGCCAAGGGTATAGTGAACAAGCGGTGAATGAGCAGTTCTTC.

V and J are TRBV29-1 and TRBJ2-4, with D perhaps matching TRBD1 or TRBD2 (7 bases each). Looked up from germline, CDR1 is SQVTM and CDR2 is ANQGSEA. V was pared by 4 bases and J by 0 bases, with 16 bases between. The CDR3 runs to 16 residues. The CDR3 DNA reads as TGCAGCGTTGGGGGGGGTAACAGGGGAGCCAAAAACATTCAGTACTTC. Its translation: CSVGGGNRGAKNIQYF. The full variable domain, in which reference TRBV29-1 and TRBJ2-4 provide the parts outside the CDR3, is SAVISQKPSRDICQRGTSLTIQCQVDSQVTMMFWYRQQPGQSLTLIATANQGSEATYESGFVIDKFPISRPNLTFSTLTVSNMSPEDSSIYLCSVGGGNRGAKNIQYFGAGTRLSVL.

This clonotype was recorded a few times. This chain uses TRBV7-8 with TRBJ2-7, with 7 bases identical to TRBD1. This CDR3 has 16 residues. J was trimmed by 1 base and V by 6 bases; bases with no gene match: 12. Germline V CDR1 and CDR2: SGHVS, FQNEAQ. CDR3 protein: CASSLQGRSPSYEQYF. In DNA, the CDR3 is TGTGCCAGCAGTCTACAGGGGCGCAGTCCATCCTACGAGCAGTACTTC.

This clonotype was seen repeatedly, ten times or more. The V and J genes are TRBV2 and TRBJ1-2; 9 bases align to TRBD1. CDR3 length: 13 residues. V was pared by 7 bases and J by 8 bases, with 8 bases of the junction left unmatched. Germline V gene lookup returns CDR1 SNHLY and CDR2 FYNNEI. The CDR3 region is CASTWDRVDGYTF. The CDR3 nucleotides are TGTGCCAGCACCTGGGACAGGGTGGACGGCTACACCTTC.

At least ten counts were recorded for this clonotype. The V call is TRBV20-1, the J call TRBJ2-1; TRBD2 agrees at 13 bases. Germline V lookup: CDR1 DFQATT, CDR2 SNEGSKA (reference sequence). The V and J ends lost 5 bases and 2 bases, in that order; junction bases with no gene match: 3. CDR3 length: 15 amino acids. CDR3 nucleotide sequence: TGCAGTGCTCAGGGACTAGCGGGGACCTACAATGAGCAGTTCTTC. Amino acid sequence: CSAQGLAGTYNEQFF.

This clonotype was picked up many times. The chain combines TRBV7-9 with TRBJ2-7; TRBD2 matches at 8 bases. V trimming: 2 bases; J trimming: 4 bases; junction bases outside the gene matches: 7. CDR1 is SEHNR and CDR2 is FQNEAQ in the germline V gene (reference sequence). This CDR3 has 15 amino acids. The CDR3 here is CASSLSREGWYEQYF. DNA for the CDR3: TGTGCCAGCAGCTTATCCCGGGAGGGGTGGTACGAGCAGTACTTC.

This clonotype came up many times. The chain couples TRBV7-9 to TRBJ2-1; D might be TRBD1 (7 bases). The CDR3 has 16 amino acids. Germline CDR1 reads SEHNR; CDR2 reads FQNEAQ (reference sequence). Trimming shortened V by 5 bases and J by 4 bases, and 18 bases separated the two germline ends. CDR3 nucleotide sequence: TGTGCCAGCAGCCTCCAGGGGGGTGGAGATTACAATGAGCAGTTCTTC. This codes for CASSLQGGGDYNEQFF.

This clonotype has at least ten counts. The chain employs TRBV27 and TRBJ2-3, with D possibly being TRBD2 (6 bases). V lost 3 bases to trimming and J lost 7 bases, with 14 bases between them. CDR3 size: 14 residues. Germline loops: CDR1 MNHEY, CDR2 SMNVEV (reference sequence). CDR3 nucleotides: TGTGCCAGCAGTTTCCTCTCTAGCGCCAATACGCAGTATTTT. It translates to CASSFLSSANTQYF.

This clonotype was picked up a small number of times. This sequence joins TRBV11-2 and TRBJ1-2; 7 bases agree with TRBD1. CDR3 length: 13 residues. From germline, CDR1 is SGHAT and CDR2 FQNNGV. Unmatched junction bases numbered 5, after V lost 7 bases and J lost 3 bases. The CDR3 sequence is CASTLTGDYGYTF. The CDR3 DNA follows: TGTGCCAGCACCCTTACAGGGGACTATGGCTACACCTTC.

At least ten counts were recorded for this clonotype. The V call is TRBV6-2 or TRBV6-3, the J call TRBJ2-7; TRBD1 matches at 8 bases. There are 14 residues in the CDR3. The ends lost 7 bases at V and 0 bases at J; junction bases unmatched: 5. Germline V gene data show CDR1 as MNHEY and CDR2 as SVGEGT. DNA of the CDR3: TGTGCCAGCAAAGACAGGGGAATCTCCTACGAGCAGTACGTC. Its protein is CASKDRGISYEQYV.

There are many counts of this clonotype. The rearrangement joins TRBV2 to TRBJ1-2; D is undetermined. Trimming took 4 bases from V and 2 from J, leaving 8 bases between them. This CDR3 comprises 13 residues. CDR1 and CDR2 (germline): SNHLY, FYNNEI. The CDR3 is CASSGRSNYGYTF. The CDR3 coding sequence is TGTGCCAGCAGTGGCAGGTCAAACTATGGCTACACCTTC.

This clonotype was picked up many times. The chain joins TRBV7-6 to TRBJ2-2, with a possible D match to TRBD2 (5 bases). The germline V gene has CDR1 SGHVS and CDR2 FNYEAQ. The CDR3 covers 13 residues. The ends were cut back, 1 base at V and 7 bases at J, with 7 bases in the middle. CDR3 amino acids: CASSLEEGGELFF. The CDR3 bases are TGTGCCAGCAGCTTAGAAGAGGGCGGGGAGCTGTTTTTT.

This clonotype has a count of ten or more. The V and J genes are TRBV12-3 or TRBV12-4 and TRBJ2-3, with D unclear. Trimming pared 2 bases from V and 1 base from J, leaving 10 bases between. CDR3 size: 15 residues. This CDR3 reads CASSLLIVGTDTQYF. In DNA, the CDR3 is TGTGCCAGCAGTTTATTGATTGTCGGCACAGATACGCAGTATTTT.

This clonotype was observed a handful of times. The V call is TRBV27, the J call TRBJ2-3, with TRBD1 as a possible D gene (5 bases). Germline V gene sequence: CDR1 MNHEY, CDR2 SMNVEV (reference sequence). This CDR3 is 13 amino acids long. V was shortened by 4 bases and J by 5 bases, with 10 bases between the two germline ends. The CDR3 here is CASSSWGLDTQYF. CDR3 nucleotides: TGTGCCAGCAGTTCATGGGGCCTAGATACGCAGTATTTT.

This clonotype has only a few counts. The genes are TRBV29-1 and TRBJ2-7; 8 bases line up with TRBD2. J was trimmed by 7 bases and V by 2 bases; bases with no gene match: 4. CDR3 length: 12 amino acids. The germline V gene encodes CDR1 SQVTM and CDR2 ANQGSEA. In DNA form, the CDR3 reads TGCAGCGTTGAAAGAGGGACTAGAGAGCAGTACTTC. Translated: CSVERGTREQYF.